One and the same sample provided the 5 T cell receptor beta chains below, sequenced in a study of vaccination effects on CD4 cells after COVID-19. Profiling relied on immunoSEQ multiplex PCR, and the TCRdb table lists in-frame clones only, not all of them. In the table there are around 22,000 clones, approximately 70% of which are singletons. Viral peptide pools were used in the ViraFEST assay to expand antigen-specific CD4+ T cells, and sequencing came afterward. It was after 10 days of culture that CD4+ T cells were isolated. Which antigens these TCRs recognize remains unknown. The sequences come from CD4+ T cells from PBMCs cultured with HCoV-229E spike peptides, collected before COVID-19 vaccination. The receptors originated from a human donor who received a COVID-19 vaccine.

The chain links TRBV19 to TRBJ1-5; a weak D match, TRBD1 (5 bases). This CDR3 spans 16 amino acids. V lost 7 bases, J lost 5 bases, and 21 bases lay in between. Germline assignment: CDR1 LNHDA and CDR2 SQIVND (reference sequence). This chain's CDR3 is CASTEGRRAPYQPQHF. CDR3 in DNA: TGTGCCAGTACCGAAGGGCGCAGGGCCCCCTATCAGCCCCAGCATTTT. Full variable domain (rest looked up from reference TRBV19 and TRBJ1-5): DGGITQSPKYLFRKEGQNVTLSCEQNLNHDAMYWYRQDPGQGLRLIYYSQIVNDFQKGDIAEGYSVSREKKESFPLTVTSAQKNPTAFYLCASTEGRRAPYQPQHFGDGTRLSIL.

The chain has TRBV2 and TRBJ2-3; no definite D call. This CDR3 has 13 residues. Per the germline V gene, CDR1 is SNHLY and CDR2 is FYNNEI. V gave up 6 bases and J gave up 0 bases, with 7 bases separating them. The CDR3 is CASSKRSTDTQYF. The CDR3 DNA reads as TGTGCCAGCAGCAAGCGTAGCACAGATACGCAGTATTTT.

The chain is built from TRBV5-1 and TRBJ2-2, with 9 bases that match TRBD1. The CDR3 runs 18 residues. Germline-derived CDR1 and CDR2 are SGHRS and YFSETQ. Trimming at V came to 1 base and at J to 5 bases, leaving 12 bases not matched to a gene. CDR3 region: CASSLNPPGQGTTGELFF. In DNA, the CDR3 is TGCGCCAGCAGCTTGAATCCCCCGGGACAGGGAACGACCGGGGAGCTGTTTTTT. The full variable domain, rest sourced from reference TRBV5-1 and TRBJ2-2, is KAGVTQTPRYLIKTRGQQVTLSCSPISGHRSVSWYQQTPGQGLQFLFEYFSETQRNKGNFPGRFSGRQFSNSRSEMNVSTLELGDSALYLCASSLNPPGQGTTGELFFGEGSRLTVL.

The J gene is TRBJ2-2, the V gene TRBV10-3; 8 bases are a match to TRBD1. V lost 7 bases and J lost 7; bases outside the gene matches: 8. Germline CDR1 ENHRY, CDR2 SYGVKD. The CDR3 has 14 residues. The CDR3 sequence is CAITPQGAVGELFF. The DNA for the CDR3 is TGTGCCATCACACCCCAGGGGGCGGTCGGGGAGCTGTTTTTT.

This clone appeared a few times. The V call is TRBV19, the J call TRBJ1-5, with a tentative D call TRBD1 (5 bases). Trimming pared 4 bases from V and 2 bases from J, leaving 12 bases between. CDR1 and CDR2 (germline): LNHDA, SQIVND (reference sequence). CDR3 size: 15 residues. The CDR3, as DNA: TGTGCCAGTAGTAGTATTGGGGGTGGCAATCAGCCCCAGCATTTT. Its protein product is CASSSIGGGNQPQHF. Complete variable domain (other parts from reference TRBV19 and TRBJ1-5): DGGITQSPKYLFRKEGQNVTLSCEQNLNHDAMYWYRQDPGQGLRLIYYSQIVNDFQKGDIAEGYSVSREKKESFPLTVTSAQKNPTAFYLCASSSIGGGNQPQHFGDGTRLSIL.